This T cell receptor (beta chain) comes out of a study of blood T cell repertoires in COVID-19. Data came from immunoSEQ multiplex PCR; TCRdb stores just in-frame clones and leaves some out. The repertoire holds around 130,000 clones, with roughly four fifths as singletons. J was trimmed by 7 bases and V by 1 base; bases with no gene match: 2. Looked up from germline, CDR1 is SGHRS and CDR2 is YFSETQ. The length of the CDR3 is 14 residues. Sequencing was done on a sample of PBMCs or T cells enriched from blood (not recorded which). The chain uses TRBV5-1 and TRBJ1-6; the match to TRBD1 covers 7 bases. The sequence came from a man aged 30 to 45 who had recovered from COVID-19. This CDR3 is CASSLTGVNSPLHF. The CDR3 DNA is TGCGCCAGCAGCTTGACAGGGGTAAATTCACCCCTCCACTTT.